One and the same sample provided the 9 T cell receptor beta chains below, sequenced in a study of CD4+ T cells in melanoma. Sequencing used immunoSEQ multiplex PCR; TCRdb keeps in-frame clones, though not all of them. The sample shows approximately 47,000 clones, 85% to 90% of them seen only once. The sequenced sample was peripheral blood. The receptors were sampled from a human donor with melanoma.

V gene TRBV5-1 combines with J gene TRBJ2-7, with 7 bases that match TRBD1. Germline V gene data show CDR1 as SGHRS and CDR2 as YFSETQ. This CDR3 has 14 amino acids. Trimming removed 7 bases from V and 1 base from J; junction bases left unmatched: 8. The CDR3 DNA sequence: TGCGCCAGCCACAGGGGCTTGGAATCCTACGAGCAGTACTTC. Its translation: CASHRGLESYEQYF.

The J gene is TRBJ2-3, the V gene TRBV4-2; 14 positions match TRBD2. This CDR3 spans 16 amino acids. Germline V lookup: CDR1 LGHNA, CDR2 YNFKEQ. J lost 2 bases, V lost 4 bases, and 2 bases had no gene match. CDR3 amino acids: CASSLTSGGATDTQYF. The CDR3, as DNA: TGTGCCAGCAGCCTGACTAGCGGGGGGGCCACAGATACGCAGTATTTT.

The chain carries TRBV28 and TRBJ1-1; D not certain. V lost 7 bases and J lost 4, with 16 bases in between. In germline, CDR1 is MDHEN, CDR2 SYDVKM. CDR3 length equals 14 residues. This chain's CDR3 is CASTRNRMGTEAFF. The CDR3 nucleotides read TGTGCCAGCACCCGAAATAGGATGGGCACTGAAGCTTTCTTT. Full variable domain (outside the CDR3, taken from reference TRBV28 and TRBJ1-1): DVKVTQSSRYLVKRTGEKVFLECVQDMDHENMFWYRQDPGLGLRLIYFSYDVKMKEKGDIPEGYSVSREKKERFSLILESASTNQTSMYLCASTRNRMGTEAFFGQGTRLTVV.

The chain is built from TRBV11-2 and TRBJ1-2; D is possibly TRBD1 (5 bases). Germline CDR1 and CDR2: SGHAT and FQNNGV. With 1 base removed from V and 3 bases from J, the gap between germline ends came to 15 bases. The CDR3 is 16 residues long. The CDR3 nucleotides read TGTGCCAGCAGCTTAGGGGGGACTGCCGCGGACTATGGCTACACCTTC. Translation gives CASSLGGTAADYGYTF.

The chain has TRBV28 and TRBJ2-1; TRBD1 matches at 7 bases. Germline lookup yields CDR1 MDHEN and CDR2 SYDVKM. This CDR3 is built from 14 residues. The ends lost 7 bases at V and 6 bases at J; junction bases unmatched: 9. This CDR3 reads CASTMTGSPNEQFF. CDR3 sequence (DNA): TGTGCCAGCACCATGACAGGGAGTCCCAATGAGCAGTTCTTC.

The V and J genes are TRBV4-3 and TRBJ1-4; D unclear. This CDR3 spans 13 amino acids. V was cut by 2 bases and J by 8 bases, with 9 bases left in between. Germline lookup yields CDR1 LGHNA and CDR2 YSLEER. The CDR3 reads CASSQTASEKLFF. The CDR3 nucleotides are TGCGCCAGCAGCCAAACAGCCTCAGAAAAACTGTTTTTT.

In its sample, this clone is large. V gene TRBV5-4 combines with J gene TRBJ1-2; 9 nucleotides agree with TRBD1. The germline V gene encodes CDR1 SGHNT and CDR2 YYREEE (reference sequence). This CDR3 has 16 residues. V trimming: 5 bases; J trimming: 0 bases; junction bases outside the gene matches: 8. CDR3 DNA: TGTGCCAGCAGTCAGGCGGGACAGGGAGCTAACTATGGCTACACCTTC. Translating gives CASSQAGQGANYGYTF.

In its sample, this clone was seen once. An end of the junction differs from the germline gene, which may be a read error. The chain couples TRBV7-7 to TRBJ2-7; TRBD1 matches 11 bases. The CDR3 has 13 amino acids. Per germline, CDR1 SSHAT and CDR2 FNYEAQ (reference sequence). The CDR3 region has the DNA TGTGCTAGCAGTAGCGGGACAGGGGGGGAGCAGTACTTC. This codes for CASSSGTGGEQYF. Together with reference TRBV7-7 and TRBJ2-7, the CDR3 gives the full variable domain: GAGVSQSPRYKVTKRGQDVTLRCDPISSHATLYWYQQALGQGPEFLTYFNYEAQPDKSGLPSDRFSAERPEGSISTLTIQRTEQRDSAMYRCASSSGTGGEQYFGPGTRLTVT.

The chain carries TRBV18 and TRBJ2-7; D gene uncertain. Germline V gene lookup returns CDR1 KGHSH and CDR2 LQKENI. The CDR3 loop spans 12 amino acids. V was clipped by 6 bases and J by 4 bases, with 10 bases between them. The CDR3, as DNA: TGTGCCAGCTCCCCCGCCGGGTACGAGCAGTACTTC. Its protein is CASSPAGYEQYF.